This T cell receptor (beta chain) stems from a study of T cells in Graves' hyperthyroidism and ophthalmopathy. RNA transcripts gave rise to amplified TCR beta CDR3 regions. TCR CDR3 underwent first-round RT-PCR with the HTBI primer set. TCRdb processed the multiplex PCR reads anew with MiXCR; each CDR3 protein has one entry. The repertoire includes a few hundred thousand distinct CDR3 sequences, approximately 15% of them detected once, and around 3.5% sits in the top ten. Germline V CDR1 and CDR2: SGHRS, YFSETQ. There are 16 residues in the CDR3. Lactation, pregnancy, other autoimmune disease or uncontrolled infection excluded patients. About this clonotype: Germline is not matched at one junction end, which may reflect a read error.

The V gene is TRBV5-1, the J gene TRBJ1-2; D is unresolved. The sequenced sample was blood. This receptor was obtained from a woman aged 35 to 49 with Graves' ophthalmopathy. The CDR3 region is CAGSLEGTETNYGYTF. The CDR3 region has the DNA TGCGCCGGCAGCTTGGAGGGTACAGAGACTAACTATGGCTACACCTTC.